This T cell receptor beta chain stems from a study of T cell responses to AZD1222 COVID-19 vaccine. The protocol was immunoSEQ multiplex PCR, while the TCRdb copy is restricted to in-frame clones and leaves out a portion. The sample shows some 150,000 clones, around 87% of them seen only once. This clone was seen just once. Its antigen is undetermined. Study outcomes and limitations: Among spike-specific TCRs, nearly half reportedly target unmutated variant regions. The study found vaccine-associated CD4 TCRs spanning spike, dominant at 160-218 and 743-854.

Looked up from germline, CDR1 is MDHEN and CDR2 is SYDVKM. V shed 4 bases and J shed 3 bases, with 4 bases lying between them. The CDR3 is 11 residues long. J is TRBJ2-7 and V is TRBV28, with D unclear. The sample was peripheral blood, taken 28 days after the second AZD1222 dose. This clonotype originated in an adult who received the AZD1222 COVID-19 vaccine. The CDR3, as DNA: TGTGCCAGCAGTTGGAACTACGAGCAGTACTTC. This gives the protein CASSWNYEQYF.